This T cell receptor (beta chain) derives from a study of cytomegalovirus exposure and HLA in healthy donors. This table comes from immunoSEQ multiplex PCR, and its TCRdb copy is limited to in-frame clones, with some not included. This table holds about 190,000 clones, roughly 82% found once. Germline-derived CDR1 and CDR2 are MNHEY and SMNVEV (reference sequence). V lost 1 base and J lost 6, with 13 bases in between. This CDR3 contains 14 residues. The table lists this clone with a count of one. Its specificity is unknown. Study-level points and caveats: According to a later analysis, TCR clusters from the first cohort tended to co-occur in the roughly 120 validation repertoires. Specificity of a few CMV-associated chains for CMV antigens was verified in vitro. Cytomegalovirus-associated TCR beta chains were listed, numbering more than 150.

The chain joins TRBV27 to TRBJ2-7, with D maybe TRBD2 (6 bases). The receptor was isolated from a man between 18 and 35 years old in good health and CMV-seropositive. Material: PBMCs. The CDR3 loop is CASSLLAGSPEQYF. The CDR3 DNA is TGTGCCAGCAGTTTATTGGCGGGGAGCCCCGAGCAGTACTTC.